This TCR beta chain was sequenced during a study of blood T cell repertoires in COVID-19 (dated by TCRdb to about 2020). Regarding the study in general: Collaborator samples came from the United States, Italy and Spain and covered acute and convalescent phases of COVID-19. The material from the prospective study consisted of cDNA or gDNA derived from T cells, B-cell-depleted T cells, or PBMCs. Deeply sampled blood TCRbeta repertoires from subjects exposed to, actively infected with, or recovered from COVID-19 were included in the dataset. The repertoires were released in a freely available public database intended as a resource for research on the immune response to SARS-CoV-2. The samples were drawn from the first 160 participants of the ongoing ImmuneRACE study and from 1,254 subjects provided by 6 global collaborators. Nearly every sample came with metadata listing a de-identified subject ID, COVID-19 status, age in years and sex. Where available, HLA class I and class II types were obtained from metadata supplied by the sample provider rather than from assay-based typing.

Including the terminal cysteine and phenylalanine, the CDR3 comprises 15 residues. Here the CDR3 DNA is all that survives: 45 bases in frame from base 1. V sheds 6 bases and J sheds 2 bases, leaving 13 bases between their ends. The germline V gene (reference sequence) gives CDR1 as LNHDA and CDR2 as SQIVND. The immunoSEQ Assay, a bias-controlled multiplex PCR, was used to amplify TCRbeta CDR3 regions from genomic DNA. In the original analysis: Within the assay, amplification of reference gene primers was used to estimate how many nucleated cells each sample contained. Sequence reads were collapsed and filtered to measure the absolute abundance of every unique TCRbeta CDR3 rearrangement. Productive Simpson clonality was computed per sample as the square root of Simpson's diversity index over productive rearrangements. TCRdb's version of the immuneACCESS table is confined to in-frame rearrangements and falls short of the full clone set. An unresolved V gene accounts for under half of the shortfall where checked; the remainder is of unknown origin. The DNA gave D and trimming, while V, J and clone size come from that table. This sample lists about 170,000 clones; roughly 84% were detected once. The ten largest clones take up approximately 15% of the sample.

Note on this clone: The clone's antigen remains unknown. Base qualities are missing; no much larger clone stands one base away.

In Seattle, one collaborating source enrolled patients while the infection was active and tracked those patients longitudinally over the course of disease. The collaborating institutions used their own protocols to collect whole blood in K2EDTA tubes. For TCRbeta analysis, collaborators shipped samples in one of three forms: frozen whole blood, isolated PBMCs, or DNA extracted from either of those sample types. The paper's findings and limits, for the study overall: How much clinical and demographic metadata was included differed by source and by participant, and the metadata was provided uncurated.

Sequenced: peripheral blood. The clonotype originates from a woman aged 70 to 79 with COVID-19, enrolled during active disease. The chain was built from TRBV19 and TRBJ2-2; a weak D assignment points to TRBD1 (6 bases agree). The CDR3 region reads CASRSGALNTGELFF. The nucleotide sequence is TGTGCCAGTAGATCAGGGGCACTCAACACCGGGGAGCTGTTTTTT.